This passage covers 31 T cell receptor beta chains from one sample sequenced in a study of patients and donors after allogeneic stem cell transplantation. From the RT-PCR reads, TCRdb called clonotypes with MiXCR, one entry per CDR3 protein. The table lists roughly 940,000 distinct CDR3 sequences, about 20% of them singletons, with 5.5% to 6.5% in the top ten. Sequencing was performed on blood, either unsorted or a sorted T cell fraction (not recorded which). The receptor source for this set is a human donor who was either an allogeneic HSCT recipient or a stem cell or donor lymphocyte infusion donor (not recorded which). It is not recorded whose cells these are; they may come from a transplant donor.

The chain recombines TRBV11-2 with TRBJ2-7; TRBD1 matches 7 bases. Germline lookup yields CDR1 SGHAT and CDR2 FQNNGV. The J segment lost 2 bases and the V segment lost 5 bases, leaving 12 bases of the junction unmatched. The CDR3 extends over 16 amino acids. The CDR3, as DNA: TGTGCCAGCAGCGGAAAACAGGGGCCCCGTCCCTACGAGCAGTACTTC. Translated, it gives CASSGKQGPRPYEQYF.

This clonotype was counted a few times. This chain connects TRBV24-1 to TRBJ2-2, with 12 positions matching TRBD2. The CDR3 has 16 amino acids. The ends lost 3 bases at V and 4 bases at J; junction bases unmatched: 2. Germline CDR1 reads KGHDR; CDR2 reads SFDVKD. CDR3 sequence: CATSDGGLAGTGELFF. CDR3 sequence (DNA): TGTGCCACCAGTGATGGGGGACTAGCGGGCACCGGGGAGCTGTTTTTT.

The V call is TRBV19, the J call TRBJ1-1; 7 positions match TRBD1. The CDR3 has 15 residues. Germline V gene lookup returns CDR1 LNHDA and CDR2 SQIVND (reference sequence). V lost 4 bases to trimming and J lost 5 bases; unmatched junction nucleotides: 10. The DNA of the CDR3 is TGTGCCAGTAGTACAATTCTACAGGGGCGGACTGAAGCTTTCTTT. It specifies CASSTILQGRTEAFF.

J is TRBJ1-5 and V is TRBV10-3; D remains ambiguous. This CDR3 has 14 amino acids. Trimming took off 2 bases at V and 2 bases at J, with 7 bases between the two ends. Germline loops: CDR1 ENHRY, CDR2 SYGVKD. This CDR3 reads CAISEVDGNQPQHF. DNA for the CDR3: TGTGCCATCAGTGAGGTAGATGGCAATCAGCCCCAGCATTTT.

The V and J genes are TRBV12-3 or TRBV12-4 and TRBJ2-1; possibly TRBD1 for D (6 bases). CDR3 length: 15 amino acids. Trimming took 3 bases from V and 7 from J, leaving 16 bases between them. The CDR3, as DNA: TGTGCCAGCAGTTTTCAGGGGATATCGGAAAATGAGCAGTTCTTC. This translates into CASSFQGISENEQFF.

The J gene is TRBJ2-5, the V gene TRBV25-1, with 7 bases lining up with TRBD1. V shed 5 bases and J 4 bases; nucleotides not matched to a gene: 16. The length of the CDR3 is 17 residues. Germline V gives CDR1 MGHDK, CDR2 SYGVNS. CDR3 in DNA: TGTGCCAGCAGTTCAATAATGAGGGGGCTAGAGGGAGAGACCCAGTACTTC. Encoded protein: CASSSIMRGLEGETQYF.

This clonotype appeared a few times. The chain joins TRBV24-1 to TRBJ2-3; 8 bases are shared with TRBD1. The CDR3 extends over 16 amino acids. Germline V gives CDR1 KGHDR, CDR2 SFDVKD. V was pared by 4 bases and J by 0 bases, with 5 bases of the junction left unmatched. CDR3 bases: TGTGCCACCAGTGACCGGACAGGGACAAGCACAGATACGCAGTATTTT. Translating gives CATSDRTGTSTDTQYF.

V gene TRBV20-1 combines with J gene TRBJ2-5; 11 bases match TRBD1. The CDR3 length is 13 residues. Germline CDR1 and CDR2: DFQATT and SNEGSKA (reference sequence). The CDR3 DNA reads as TGCAGGGCAGGACAGGGGGCCCCCCGGACCCAGTACTTC. As protein: CRAGQGAPRTQYF.

J is TRBJ2-5 and V is TRBV20-1; D tentatively reads TRBD1 or TRBD2 (6 bases each). Germline lookup yields CDR1 DFQATT and CDR2 SNEGSKA (reference sequence). Trimming removed 1 base from V and 0 bases from J, with 15 bases in between. This CDR3 has 16 residues. This CDR3 is CSARGGPGAYQETQYF. As DNA, the CDR3 is TGCAGTGCTAGAGGAGGGCCGGGGGCGTACCAAGAGACCCAGTACTTC.

This rearrangement joins TRBV29-1 to TRBJ1-2, with a possible D match to TRBD1 (6 bases). The CDR3 sequence is 12 residues long. Germline-derived CDR1 and CDR2 are SQVTM and ANQGSEA. V was cut by 4 bases and J by 3 bases, with 9 bases left in between. CDR3 amino acids: CSVGAGDYGYTF. The CDR3 DNA follows: TGCAGCGTTGGTGCAGGGGACTATGGCTACACCTTC.

This clonotype was found many times. This chain joins TRBV10-3 and TRBJ1-4; D remains ambiguous. The ends were cut back, 8 bases at V and 4 bases at J, with 11 bases in the middle. The length of the CDR3 is 13 residues. Germline V gene sequence: CDR1 ENHRY, CDR2 SYGVKD. CDR3 DNA: TGTGCCATCGGTCCCAGGTTTAATGAAAAACTGTTTTTT. This gives the protein CAIGPRFNEKLFF.

This clonotype was seen a few times. The chain links TRBV5-1 to TRBJ2-3; D gene unclear. CDR1 and CDR2 from the germline V gene are SGHRS and YFSETQ. V lost 4 bases, J lost 2 bases, and 14 bases lay in between. The CDR3 loop spans 15 amino acids. This chain's CDR3 is CASSPDIPNTDTQYF. CDR3 coding DNA: TGCGCCAGCAGCCCAGATATTCCAAACACAGATACGCAGTATTTT.

This rearrangement joins TRBV19 to TRBJ2-7; no firm D call. This CDR3 comprises 14 residues. V dropped 7 bases and J dropped 0 bases, with 13 bases sitting between them. Per germline, CDR1 LNHDA and CDR2 SQIVND (reference sequence). Here the CDR3 DNA reads TGTGCCAGTAAGGTCGGCAGGAGCTCCTACGAGCAGTACTTC. Translation gives CASKVGRSSYEQYF.

This clonotype has just a few counts. This chain joins TRBV12-3 or TRBV12-4 and TRBJ2-5, with D perhaps TRBD1 or TRBD2 (7 bases each). CDR3 length: 15 residues. Between the trimmed V and J ends, which lost 2 bases and 5 bases, there was a span of 15 bases. CDR3 sequence: CASSLWGGTDETQYF. CDR3 nucleotide sequence: TGTGCCAGCAGTTTATGGGGGGGGACAGATGAGACCCAGTACTTC.

Many counts were recorded for this clonotype. This chain uses TRBV12-3 or TRBV12-4 with TRBJ1-3; 7 bases are shared with TRBD1. The CDR3 is made up of 16 amino acids. The trim removed 5 bases at V and 0 bases at J, leaving 7 bases unmatched. CDR3 amino acids: CASSPGQLTSGNTIYF. CDR3 nucleotide sequence: TGTGCCAGCAGTCCGGGACAGCTAACCTCTGGAAACACCATATATTTT.

The CDR3 protein is CASGLGEQGRNEQFF. CDR3 bases: TGTGCTAGTGGTTTGGGGGAACAGGGGAGGAATGAGCAGTTCTTC. The V call is TRBV12-5, the J call TRBJ2-1, with D perhaps matching TRBD1 (7 bases). Between the trimmed V and J ends, which lost 1 base and 7 bases, there was a span of 14 bases. The germline CDR1 and CDR2 sequences are LGHNT and FRNRAP. The CDR3 runs 15 residues.

This clonotype has more than one count but fewer than ten. This chain joins TRBV5-1 and TRBJ2-7, with D perhaps matching TRBD2 (6 bases). The CDR3 spans 15 residues. Trimming cost V 0 bases and J 4 bases, with 14 bases left between them. Germline V CDR1 and CDR2: SGHRS, YFSETQ. The DNA of the CDR3 is TGCGCCAGCAGCTTGGGCGGGACGGAACCTTACGAGCAGTACTTC. This encodes CASSLGGTEPYEQYF. The variable domain in full, with the rest retrieved from reference TRBV5-1 and TRBJ2-7, is KAGVTQTPRYLIKTRGQQVTLSCSPISGHRSVSWYQQTPGQGLQFLFEYFSETQRNKGNFPGRFSGRQFSNSRSEMNVSTLELGDSALYLCASSLGGTEPYEQYFGPGTRLTVT.

CDR3 sequence reads: CASSSGNREPQHF. Written as DNA, the CDR3 is TGTGCCAGCAGCTCAGGGAACAGGGAGCCCCAGCATTTT. This chain links TRBV12-3 or TRBV12-4 with TRBJ1-5; maybe TRBD1 (6 bases). The CDR3 is 13 amino acids. The V and J ends lost 6 bases and 8 bases respectively, with 14 bases between them.

The table lists this clonotype with many counts. The chain employs TRBV5-1 and TRBJ2-3, with TRBD1 identical over 8 bases. This CDR3 has 15 amino acids. Germline CDR1 SGHRS, CDR2 YFSETQ. Unmatched junction bases numbered 6, after V lost 4 bases and J lost 2 bases. The CDR3 sequence: CASSRDRSSTDTQYF. CDR3 nucleotides: TGCGCCAGCAGCCGGGACAGGTCCTCCACAGATACGCAGTATTTT.

This clonotype was picked up a small number of times. As DNA, the CDR3 is TGTGCCAGCACCTCCGGCGGGGGTACTAACTATGGCTACACCTTC. Protein: CASTSGGGTNYGYTF. The genes are TRBV6-1 and TRBJ1-2; weak D call: TRBD1 (5 bases). This CDR3 contains 15 residues. From germline, CDR1 is MNHNS and CDR2 SASEGT. V dropped 7 bases and J dropped 0 bases, with 15 bases sitting between them.

The V gene is TRBV30, the J gene TRBJ1-4; D may be TRBD1 (5 bases). The germline CDR1 and CDR2 sequences are GTSNPN and SVGIG (reference sequence). This CDR3 is 10 amino acids long. CDR3 bases: TGTGCTTGGGGGAATGAAAAACTGTTTTTT. This translates into CAWGNEKLFF. The variable domain in full, with the rest retrieved from reference TRBV30 and TRBJ1-4, is SQTIHQWPATLVQPVGSPLSLECTVEGTSNPNLYWYRQAAGRGLQLLFYSVGIGQISSEVPQNLSASRPQDRQFILSSKKLLLSDSGFYLCAWGNEKLFFGSGTQLSVL.

This clonotype has only a few counts. The chain links TRBV29-1 to TRBJ1-2, with 9 positions matching TRBD1. The germline gives CDR1 SQVTM, CDR2 ANQGSEA. The CDR3 extends over 13 amino acids. The junction had 7 bases not matched to a gene; V was cut back by 7 bases and J by 4 bases. In DNA form, the CDR3 reads TGCAGCGCCCCGGGACAGGGTCTCTATGGCTACACCTTC. Encoded protein: CSAPGQGLYGYTF.

In its sample, this clonotype was seen a few times. The chain recombines TRBV11-1 with TRBJ2-5; 7 nucleotides match TRBD2. The CDR3 contains 14 residues. Looked up from germline, CDR1 is SGHAT and CDR2 is FQDESV (reference sequence). V trimming: 8 bases; J trimming: 4 bases; junction bases outside the gene matches: 10. The CDR3 loop is CASSREYPSETQYF. In nucleotides, the CDR3 is TGTGCCAGCTCGCGGGAGTATCCCTCAGAGACCCAGTACTTC.

The CDR3 loop reads CASSSKRGGPHEQYF. The CDR3 DNA reads as TGTGCCAGCAGCTCCAAGCGGGGGGGCCCCCACGAGCAGTACTTC. The rearrangement links TRBV7-2 to TRBJ2-7; 10 bases match TRBD2. The J segment lost 5 bases and the V segment lost 4 bases, leaving 8 bases of the junction unmatched. The CDR3 has 15 residues. In germline, CDR1 is SGHTA, CDR2 FQGNSA.

V and J are TRBV6-1 and TRBJ1-5; unclear D gene. The germline CDR1 and CDR2 sequences are MNHNS and SASEGT. The CDR3 is made up of 15 amino acids. The germline V and J ends were trimmed by 7 bases and 0 bases, with 13 bases remaining between them. The CDR3 bases are TGTGCCAGCACCAGAAGCGGGAATAGCAATCAGCCCCAGCATTTT. Its protein product is CASTRSGNSNQPQHF.

The table lists this clonotype with a count of one. The CDR3 DNA follows: TGCAGCGTCGATGGACAGCCAACCTCCTACGAGCAGTACTTC. It is translated as CSVDGQPTSYEQYF. This chain uses TRBV29-1 with TRBJ2-7; the D gene is possibly TRBD1 (6 bases). Looked up from germline, CDR1 is SQVTM and CDR2 is ANQGSEA. This CDR3 spans 14 amino acids. Trimming took 6 bases from V and 0 from J, leaving 15 bases between them.

This clonotype was seen only a few times. The rearrangement links TRBV28 to TRBJ2-7; D not resolved. The length of the CDR3 is 13 residues. Trimming left V 5 bases short and J 4 bases short, with 12 bases between. Per the germline V gene, CDR1 is MDHEN and CDR2 is SYDVKM. DNA for the CDR3: TGTGCCAGCAGTCCCCCCGTGGTTTACGAGCAGTACTTC. This codes for CASSPPVVYEQYF.

This sequence joins TRBV29-1 and TRBJ2-3; D could derive from TRBD1 or TRBD2 (5 bases each). V lost 1 base and J 11 bases, leaving 19 bases between the germline ends. CDR1 is SQVTM, CDR2 ANQGSEA, per germline. The CDR3 covers 14 residues. The CDR3 is CSVEGVGSTGGQYF. As DNA, the CDR3 is TGCAGCGTTGAAGGGGTGGGGAGCACAGGAGGGCAGTATTTT.

This clonotype has only a few counts. The gene calls are TRBV27 and TRBJ2-3, with D possibly matching TRBD1 (5 bases). V lost 5 bases, J lost 2 bases, and 17 bases lay in between. CDR3 length: 16 residues. In germline, CDR1 is MNHEY, CDR2 SMNVEV (reference sequence). CDR3 region: CASSGDIKGATDTQYF. In DNA, the CDR3 is TGTGCCAGCAGTGGTGACATTAAAGGGGCCACAGATACGCAGTATTTT.

The sample holds a few counts of this clonotype. In nucleotides, the CDR3 is TGCAGCGTTGGTAGCAGGGGGGGAAGCTCCTACGAGCAGTACTTC. Translation: CSVGSRGGSSYEQYF. The V gene is TRBV29-1, the J gene TRBJ2-7, with D perhaps being TRBD1 or TRBD2 (7 bases each). V lost 4 bases and J 0 bases, leaving 16 bases between the germline ends. Looked up from germline, CDR1 is SQVTM and CDR2 is ANQGSEA. The CDR3 totals 15 residues.

There are a few counts of this clonotype. The J gene is TRBJ2-5, the V gene TRBV20-1, with D perhaps matching TRBD2 (6 bases). V shed 5 bases and J shed 5 bases, with 9 bases lying between them. Per germline, CDR1 DFQATT and CDR2 SNEGSKA (reference sequence). There are 11 residues in the CDR3. The CDR3 reads CSALGGETQYF. Written as DNA, the CDR3 is TGCAGTGCTCTTGGGGGGGAGACCCAGTACTTC.